Listed below are T cell receptor beta chains from one sample, sequenced in a study of human T cells and chemical hapten exposure. TCRdb reprocessed the RACE reads via MiXCR and lists one record per CDR3 protein. Here the sample spans 150,000 to 200,000 distinct CDR3 sequences, approximately 31% being singletons. This specimen consisted of whole blood, obtained in connection with sensitization to the hapten diphenylcyclopropenone (DPC). These receptors were taken from a woman aged 25 to 45 with alopecia areata. Some clones in this sample may be carry-over from other donors' samples. The CDR3 runs from the conserved cysteine through the conserved F or W. A D gene is named only where the DNA matches it firmly. The listing skips clone size in some rows; elsewhere it reads once, few, many or a size class.

NA	TRBV5-6	TRBJ2-7	13	NA	CASRKIGGHEQYF	TGTGCCAGCCGAAAAATTGGGGGGCACGAGCAGTACTTC
NA	TRBV11-3	TRBJ1-1	12	NA	CASLGGGTEAFF	TGTGCCAGCTTGGGGGGGGGCACTGAAGCTTTCTTT
NA	TRBV28	TRBJ2-7	15	NA	CASSGLGTPPYEQYF	TGTGCCAGCAGTGGCCTCGGGACACCACCCTACGAGCAGTACTTC
NA	TRBV27	TRBJ2-7	15	few	CASRPSGPRYAEQYF	TGTGCCAGCAGGCCATCGGGTCCAAGGTATGCGGAGCAGTACTTC
NA	TRBV7-2	TRBJ2-7	13	NA	CASSPRDPIEQYF	TGTGCCAGCAGCCCCAGGGATCCCATCGAGCAGTACTTC
TRBD2	TRBV7-9	TRBJ2-1	17	NA	CASSLDVGLAGNHEQFF	TGTGCCAGCAGCTTAGACGTCGGACTAGCGGGAAACCATGAGCAGTTCTTC
NA	TRBV7-3	TRBJ2-2	13	NA	CASSLSGNGELFF	TGTGCCAGCAGCTTAAGCGGGAACGGGGAGCTGTTTTTT
TRBD1	TRBV27	TRBJ2-7	13	few	CASTETGAREQYF	TGTGCCAGCACGGAGACAGGGGCGCGGGAGCAGTACTTC
TRBD2	TRBV2	TRBJ2-2	16	NA	CASSETSGRAVGELFF	TGTGCCAGCAGTGAAACTAGCGGGAGGGCCGTCGGGGAGCTGTTTTTT
NA	TRBV7-9	TRBJ2-2	15	NA	CASSLRTANTGELFF	TGTGCCAGCAGCTTAAGGACAGCGAACACCGGGGAGCTGTTTTTT
TRBD1	TRBV28	TRBJ1-2	14	NA	CASSLDRDGYGYTF	TGTGCCAGCAGCCTAGACAGGGACGGCTATGGCTACACCTTC
NA	TRBV19	TRBJ2-1	14	few	CASSIRPLYNEQFF	TGTGCCAGTAGTATACGACCCCTCTACAATGAGCAGTTCTTC
NA	TRBV20-1	TRBJ2-2	14	NA	CSARRLDGTGELFF	TGCAGTGCTAGGAGACTAGATGGCACCGGGGAGCTGTTTTTT
NA	TRBV18	TRBJ1-2	13	NA	CASSPVTLDGYTF	TGTGCCAGCTCCCCCGTCACACTTGATGGCTACACCTTC
NA	TRBV28	TRBJ2-7	13	NA	CASSFSGRYEQYF	TGTGCCAGCAGTTTTTCAGGACGTTACGAGCAGTACTTC
TRBD1	TRBV29-1	TRBJ2-7	14	NA	CSVKRDRSPYEQYF	TGCAGCGTTAAGAGGGACAGGTCCCCCTACGAGCAGTACTTC
NA	TRBV6-5	TRBJ1-6	17	few	CASSYGAPGDYNSPLHF	TGTGCCAGCAGTTATGGAGCCCCGGGAGATTATAATTCACCCCTCCACTTT
TRBD2	TRBV18	TRBJ2-4	15	NA	CASSPLSGRDDIQYF	TGTGCCAGCTCACCACTTAGCGGGAGGGACGACATTCAGTACTTC
NA	TRBV12-3/TRBV12-4	TRBJ2-2	12	once	CASRWTGGELFF	TGTGCCAGCCGATGGACGGGTGGGGAGCTGTTTTTT
TRBD2	TRBV6-5	TRBJ2-3	17	few	CASSYRRLAGSTDTQYF	TGTGCCAGCAGTTACCGCCGACTAGCGGGCAGCACAGATACGCAGTATTTT
TRBD1	TRBV5-1	TRBJ1-1	13	few	CASVASGQGEAFF	TGCGCCAGCGTAGCCTCGGGACAGGGCGAAGCTTTCTTT
TRBD2	TRBV29-1	TRBJ2-5	13	NA	CSGGVAGGETQYF	TGCAGCGGAGGGGTAGCGGGAGGGGAGACCCAGTACTTC
TRBD1	TRBV4-3	TRBJ1-6	15	NA	CASSQLGTGVSPLHF	TGCGCCAGCAGCCAGCTAGGGACAGGGGTCTCACCCCTCCACTTT
NA	TRBV29-1	TRBJ2-7	12	NA	CSVGDTGYEQYF	TGCAGCGTCGGAGACACCGGCTACGAGCAGTACTTC
NA	TRBV13	TRBJ2-3	14	NA	CASSLGDMWDTQYF	TGTGCCAGCAGCTTGGGGGATATGTGGGATACGCAGTATTTT
NA	TRBV4-3	TRBJ1-2	15	NA	CASSQEDRDNYGYTF	TGCGCCAGCAGCCAAGAAGACCGGGACAACTATGGCTACACCTTC
TRBD1	TRBV5-1	TRBJ1-4	17	once	CASSSNPGQTTNEKLFF	TGCGCCAGCAGCTCGAACCCGGGACAGACTACTAATGAAAAACTGTTTTTT
TRBD1	TRBV12-3/TRBV12-4	TRBJ1-6	13	few	CASSSTGGSPLHF	TGTGCCAGCAGCTCGACAGGGGGATCACCCCTCCACTTT
TRBD2	TRBV12-5	TRBJ2-1	18	few	CASGLGQLAGGPYNEQFF	TGTGCTAGTGGTTTGGGACAACTAGCGGGGGGTCCCTACAATGAGCAGTTCTTC
NA	TRBV28	TRBJ1-6	16	NA	CASSLFGGGNNSPLHF	TGTGCCAGCAGTCTATTCGGGGGGGGGAACAATTCACCCCTCCACTTT
NA	TRBV4-1	TRBJ1-4	16	NA	CASSQATAGANEKLFF	TGCGCCAGCAGCCAAGCTACAGCAGGGGCAAATGAAAAACTGTTTTTT